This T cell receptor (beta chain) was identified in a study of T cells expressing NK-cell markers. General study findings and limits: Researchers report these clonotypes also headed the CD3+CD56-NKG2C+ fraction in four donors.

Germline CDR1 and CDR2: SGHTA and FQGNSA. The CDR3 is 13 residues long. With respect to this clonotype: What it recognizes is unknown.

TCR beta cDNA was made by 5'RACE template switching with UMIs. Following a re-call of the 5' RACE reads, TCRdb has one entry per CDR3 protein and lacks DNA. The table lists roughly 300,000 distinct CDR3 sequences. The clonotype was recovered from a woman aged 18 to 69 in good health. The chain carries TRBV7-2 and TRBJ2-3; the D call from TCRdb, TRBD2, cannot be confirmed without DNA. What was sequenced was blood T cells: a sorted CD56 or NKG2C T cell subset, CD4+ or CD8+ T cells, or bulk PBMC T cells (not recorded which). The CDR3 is CAGRGRSTDTQYF.